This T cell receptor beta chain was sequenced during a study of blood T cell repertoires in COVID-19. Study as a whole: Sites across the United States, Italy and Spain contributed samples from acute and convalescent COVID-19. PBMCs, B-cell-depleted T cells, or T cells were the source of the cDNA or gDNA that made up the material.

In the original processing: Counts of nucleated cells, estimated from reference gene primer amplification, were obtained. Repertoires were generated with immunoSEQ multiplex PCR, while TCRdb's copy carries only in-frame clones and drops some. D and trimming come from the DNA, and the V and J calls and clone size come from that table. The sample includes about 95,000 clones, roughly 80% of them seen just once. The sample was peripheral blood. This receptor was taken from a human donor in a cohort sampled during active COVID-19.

Written as DNA, the CDR3 is TGCGCCAGCAGCCAAGGGCTAGCGGGGTTCACCGGGGAGCTGTTTTTT. Encoded protein: CASSQGLAGFTGELFF. This chain links TRBV4-3 with TRBJ2-2, with TRBD2 matching over 9 bases. V gave up 1 base and J gave up 4 bases; unmatched junction bases: 4. CDR3 length: 16 amino acids. The V gene's germline CDR1 is LGHNA and CDR2 YSLEER.